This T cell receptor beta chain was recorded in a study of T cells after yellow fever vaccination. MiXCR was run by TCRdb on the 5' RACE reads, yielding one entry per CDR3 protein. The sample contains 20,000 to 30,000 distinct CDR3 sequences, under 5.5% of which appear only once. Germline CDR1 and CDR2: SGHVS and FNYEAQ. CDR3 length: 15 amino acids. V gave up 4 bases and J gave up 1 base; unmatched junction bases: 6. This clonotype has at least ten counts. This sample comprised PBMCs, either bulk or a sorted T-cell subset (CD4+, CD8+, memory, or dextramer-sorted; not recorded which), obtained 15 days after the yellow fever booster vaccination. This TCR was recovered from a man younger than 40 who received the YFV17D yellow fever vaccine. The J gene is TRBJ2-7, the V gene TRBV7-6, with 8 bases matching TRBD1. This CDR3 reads CASSSIRDRSYEQYF. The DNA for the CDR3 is TGTGCCAGCAGCTCAATAAGGGACAGGTCCTACGAGCAGTACTTC.